Listed below are T cell receptor beta chains from one sample, sequenced in a study of spatial heterogeneity in lung cancer. A single record per CDR3 protein comes from TCRdb applying MiXCR to the 5' RACE reads. The sample holds around 89,000 distinct CDR3 sequences; less than 15% are singletons and the top ten take about 40%. The input for sequencing was PBMCs, taken at surgery. These receptors were collected from a male donor with early-stage non-small cell lung cancer. CDR3s include the opening cysteine and the closing phenylalanine or tryptophan. D genes are given only for firm matches.

v_gene	d_gene	j_gene	CDR3aa
TRBV14	.	TRBJ2-1	CASSQAGQPRYNEQFF
TRBV30	.	TRBJ2-2	CAWSEGYTGELFF
TRBV20-1	.	TRBJ1-1	CSARVPRHTEAFF
TRBV12-3/TRBV12-4	.	TRBJ1-1	CASRSRDEAFF
TRBV2	.	TRBJ2-3	CASSLATTDTQYF
TRBV29-1	TRBD2	TRBJ2-3	CSVDRGVADTQYF
TRBV6-5	TRBD1	TRBJ2-7	CASSYSGQGAYEQYF
TRBV7-9	TRBD1	TRBJ2-4	CASSPRPGTGAKNIQYF
TRBV29-1	.	TRBJ2-2	CSVVNRLVPGELFF
TRBV6-2/TRBV6-3	.	TRBJ1-5	CASSYIWGRSGGNQPQHF
TRBV5-6	.	TRBJ2-2	CASSLGLAQNTGELFF
TRBV28	TRBD2	TRBJ2-1	CASSLHGLAGPQGNSYNEQFF
TRBV7-2	.	TRBJ2-5	CASSGREDGTSQETQYF
TRBV6-2/TRBV6-3	TRBD2	TRBJ2-7	CASSRRTSGRSYEQYF
TRBV18	TRBD1	TRBJ1-3	CASSPTGVNGNTIYF
TRBV7-3	.	TRBJ2-5	CATLGPETQYF
TRBV20-1	.	TRBJ1-2	CSARPTTGYTF
TRBV11-2	.	TRBJ2-1	CASSLDRAGREQFF
TRBV5-1	.	TRBJ2-5	CASSPRGRQETQYF
TRBV7-2	TRBD2	TRBJ2-3	CASRETSGTDTQYF
TRBV6-6	.	TRBJ2-1	CASSLEGHNNEQFF
TRBV28	TRBD1	TRBJ1-1	CASRRGGTGNMEEAFF
TRBV9	.	TRBJ1-3	CASAGGNTIYF
TRBV27	TRBD2	TRBJ2-1	CASRLGLANNEQFF
TRBV12-3/TRBV12-4	.	TRBJ2-7	CASSSPRLLYEQYF
TRBV4-1	.	TRBJ1-2	CASSQAGTANYGYTF
TRBV30	.	TRBJ2-3	CAWSKGGSTDTQYF
TRBV19	TRBD2	TRBJ2-1	CASSLPSGTLRNEQFF
TRBV10-3	.	TRBJ1-1	CAISEPVGGPSNTEAFF
TRBV14	.	TRBJ1-1	CASSQVPSGGSTFF
TRBV7-8	.	TRBJ1-5	CASSFIYSNQPQHF
TRBV28	TRBD1	TRBJ2-7	CATGRDRGYEQYF
TRBV6-6	.	TRBJ2-3	CASSESRGADTQYF
TRBV7-2	.	TRBJ1-4	CASSPQNEKLFF
TRBV9	.	TRBJ1-1	CASSVVNSMNTEAFF
TRBV5-6	.	TRBJ1-1	CASSKWTGNTEAFF
TRBV5-1	.	TRBJ2-3	CASSLGEASGTDTQYF
TRBV20-1	.	TRBJ1-2	CSGQGGIEGHTF